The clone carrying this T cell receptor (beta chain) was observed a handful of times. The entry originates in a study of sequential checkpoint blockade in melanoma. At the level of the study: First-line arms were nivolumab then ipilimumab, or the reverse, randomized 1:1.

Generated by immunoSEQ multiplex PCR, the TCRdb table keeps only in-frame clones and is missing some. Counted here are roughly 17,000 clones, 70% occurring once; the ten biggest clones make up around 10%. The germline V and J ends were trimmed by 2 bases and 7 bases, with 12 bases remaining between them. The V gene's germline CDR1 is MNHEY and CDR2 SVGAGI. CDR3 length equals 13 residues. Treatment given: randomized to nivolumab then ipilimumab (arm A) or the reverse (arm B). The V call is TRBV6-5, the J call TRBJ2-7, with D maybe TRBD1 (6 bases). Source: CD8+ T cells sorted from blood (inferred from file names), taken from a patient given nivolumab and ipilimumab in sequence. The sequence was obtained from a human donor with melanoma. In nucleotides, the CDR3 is TGTGCCAGCAGTTACGGGGGCCACCTGGAGCAGTACTTC. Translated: CASSYGGHLEQYF.